This TCR beta chain was sequenced in a study of patients and donors after allogeneic stem cell transplantation. From the RT-PCR reads, TCRdb called clonotypes with MiXCR, one entry per CDR3 protein. The sample contains fewer than 180,000 distinct CDR3 sequences, about a third of which appear only once. CDR3 length: 14 residues. This sequence was found in a human donor who was either an allogeneic HSCT recipient or a stem cell or donor lymphocyte infusion donor (not recorded which). It is not recorded whose cells these are; they may come from a transplant donor. Sample: blood, either unsorted or a sorted T cell fraction (not recorded which). V and J are TRBV21-1 and TRBJ1-5. TRBV21-1 constitutes a pseudogene. CDR3 sequence reads: CASSKDGGNQPQHF. The CDR3 region has the DNA TGTGCCAGCAGCAAAGATGGCGGGAATCAGCCCCAGCATTTT.